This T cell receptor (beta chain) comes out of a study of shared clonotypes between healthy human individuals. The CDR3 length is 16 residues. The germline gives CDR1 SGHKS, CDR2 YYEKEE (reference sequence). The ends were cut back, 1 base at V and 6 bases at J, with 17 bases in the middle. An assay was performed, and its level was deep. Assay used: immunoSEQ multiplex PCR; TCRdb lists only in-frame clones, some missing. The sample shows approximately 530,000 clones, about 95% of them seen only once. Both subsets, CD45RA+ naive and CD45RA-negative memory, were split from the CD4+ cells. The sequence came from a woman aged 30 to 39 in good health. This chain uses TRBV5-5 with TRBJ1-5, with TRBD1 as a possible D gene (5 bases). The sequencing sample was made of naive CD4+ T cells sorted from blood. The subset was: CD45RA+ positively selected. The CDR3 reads CASSLIPRDWVQPQHF. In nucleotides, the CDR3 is TGTGCCAGCAGCTTGATCCCCAGGGACTGGGTTCAGCCCCAGCATTTT.